This T cell receptor (beta chain) stems from a study of blood T cell repertoires in COVID-19 (dated by TCRdb to about 2020). In terms of the full investigation: Collaborator samples came from the United States, Italy and Spain and covered acute and convalescent phases of COVID-19. Where available, HLA class I and class II types were taken from metadata supplied by the sample provider and were not determined by assay-based typing. The repertoires were made available in a free public database intended to serve as a resource for research on the immune response to SARS-CoV-2. The prospective study material was composed of cDNA or gDNA derived from T cells, B-cell-depleted T cells, or PBMCs. Nearly every sample came with metadata listing a de-identified subject ID, COVID-19 status, age in years and sex. Samples were obtained from the ongoing ImmuneRACE study (first 160 participants) and from about 1,300 subjects provided by 6 global collaborators. The dataset comprised deeply sampled blood TCRbeta repertoires from subjects exposed to, actively infected with, or recovered from COVID-19. Findings and caveats that apply to the study as a whole: The amount of clinical and demographic metadata varied by source and participant and was provided uncurated.

Participants in the prospective study were enrolled through a virtual design, were aged roughly 18 to 100 years, and lived in roughly 25 United States geographic areas. In the prospective study, cohorts were assigned on the basis of participant-reported clinical history obtained from a screening survey and a study questionnaire. For ImmuneRACE Cohort 3, a participant was defined as recovered based on two consecutive negative NP/OP PCR tests, clearance by a healthcare professional, or resolution of symptoms. Each participant in the prospective study had whole blood, serum and a nasopharyngeal or oropharyngeal swab collected by mobile phlebotomists. Additional blood draws and questionnaires over a 2-month period could optionally be provided by prospective study participants. Before DNA extraction, blood samples from the prospective study were shipped at room temperature or frozen. TCRbeta CDR3 regions were amplified from genomic DNA using the immunoSEQ Assay, a bias-controlled multiplex PCR. For the original study's pipeline: The number of nucleated cells in each sample was estimated by amplification of reference gene primers within the assay. To quantify the absolute abundance of each unique TCRbeta CDR3 rearrangement, sequence reads were collapsed and filtered. For each sample, productive Simpson clonality was calculated as the square root of Simpson's diversity index across productive rearrangements. TCRdb re-hosts the immuneACCESS table, in-frame sequences only. Its copies lack some clones; in the studies checked, an unresolved V gene accounts for under half of them, and the cause for the rest is not known. The DNA gave D and trimming, while V, J and clone size come from that table. The sample has a few hundred thousand clones on record, over 75% of them singletons. The ten largest clones capture about 2% of the sample.

Taken from cysteine to phenylalanine, the CDR3 has 14 residues. The read is trimmed to its CDR3 DNA, 42 bases read in frame from base 1. CDR1 and CDR2 are read off the germline V gene as MNHEY and SVGAGI. Relative to germline, V is 2 bases shorter and J is 6 bases shorter, with 10 bases between their ends. On this clone itself: Its target antigen remains unknown. No much larger clonotype is one base removed from it; base qualities were not supplied.

Recombination linked TRBV6-5 to TRBJ2-2; matching of 5 bases hints at TRBD2 as the D gene. The sample comprised PBMCs or T cells enriched from blood (not recorded which). This TCR derives from a man younger than 40 who had recovered from COVID-19. The DNA is as follows: TGTGCCAGCAGTTACCTGATCGGGGCCGGGGAGCTGTTTTTT. This yields the protein CASSYLIGAGELFF.